Following are 5 T cell receptor beta chains from one sample sequenced in a study of monozygotic twins with inflammatory bowel disease. One entry per CDR3 protein, without DNA, is what TCRdb gives after re-calling the 5' RACE reads. The listing contains hundreds of thousands of distinct CDR3 sequences. The sequencing input was blood. The receptors were sampled from a human donor with ulcerative colitis or Crohn's disease, or a healthy co-twin of an affected twin (not recorded which).

This rearrangement joins TRBV30 to TRBJ1-2; lacking DNA, the TRBD1 call made by TCRdb goes unchecked. The CDR3 contains 13 residues. Germline V gene lookup returns CDR1 GTSNPN and CDR2 SVGIG (reference sequence). The CDR3 sequence is CAWSVGQGGGYTF.

V and J are TRBV19 and TRBJ1-2; TCRdb selects TRBD1, and the lack of DNA leaves this call unchecked. This CDR3 comprises 16 residues. Germline loops: CDR1 LNHDA, CDR2 SQIVND (reference sequence). CDR3 protein: CASSMRDTFLGYGYTF.

This chain uses TRBV7-9 with TRBJ2-1. The CDR3 contains 15 residues. Germline-derived CDR1 and CDR2 are SEHNR and FQNEAQ (reference sequence). This chain's CDR3 is CASSLDPGLYNEQFF.

The chain has TRBV27 and TRBJ1-4; TCRdb calls TRBD1, which cannot be checked without DNA. The CDR3 extends over 15 amino acids. CDR1 is MNHEY, CDR2 SMNVEV, per germline (reference sequence). CDR3 in amino acids: CASSEQGANNEKLFF.

The CDR3 is CSVDDLRGNGGYTF. The rearrangement uses TRBV29-1 and TRBJ1-2; TCRdb returns TRBD1, unconfirmable since there is no DNA. Germline lookup yields CDR1 SQVTM and CDR2 ANQGSEA. The CDR3 contains 14 residues.